Listed here are 29 T cell receptor beta chains from one sample, sequenced in a study of blood T cells in healthy people across ages. Together with a sample-barcoded 5' primer, a J-beta primer mix was included in a second PCR lasting about 6 to 12 cycles. One entry per CDR3 protein results from TCRdb running MiXCR on the 5' RACE reads. The sample consists of 850,000 to 950,000 distinct CDR3 sequences, 25% to 35% of them appearing once. Material: blood. The receptors were gathered from a woman older than 75 in good health.

This clonotype appeared a few times. V is TRBV4-3 and J is TRBJ2-2; D not certain. The CDR3 covers 15 residues. Germline V CDR1 and CDR2: LGHNA, YSLEER. V gave up 0 bases and J gave up 3 bases, with 8 bases separating them. CDR3 nucleotide sequence: TGCGCCAGCAGCCAAGATTTACTGTACACCGGGGAGCTGTTTTTT. Amino acid sequence: CASSQDLLYTGELFF.

A few counts support this clonotype. Just one base apart from a much larger clone, this may be a read error. The V gene is TRBV28, the J gene TRBJ2-3, with D unresolved. Germline loops: CDR1 MDHEN, CDR2 SYDVKM. The CDR3 is 12 residues long. The V gene lost 6 bases and the J gene lost 2 bases, with 6 bases spanning the gap. The CDR3 DNA sequence: TGTGCCAGCAGGGATACCACAGATACGCAGTATTTT. It translates to CASRDTTDTQYF.

A few counts support this clonotype. This chain links TRBV7-8 with TRBJ2-1, with 15 positions matching TRBD2. Germline values: CDR1 SGHVS, CDR2 FQNEAQ. The V and J ends lost 4 bases and 3 bases, in that order; junction bases with no gene match: 4. The length of the CDR3 is 17 residues. As DNA, the CDR3 is TGTGCCAGCAGCTCCGGGACTAGCGGGGGGTTCTACAATGAGCAGTTCTTC. Residues: CASSSGTSGGFYNEQFF.

In its sample, this clonotype was seen many times. This chain uses TRBV20-1 with TRBJ2-5; TRBD1 matches 7 bases. After removal of 3 bases from V and 5 bases from J, the junction contained 6 bases not matched to a gene. The length of the CDR3 is 13 residues. Germline CDR1 DFQATT, CDR2 SNEGSKA (reference sequence). Here the CDR3 reads CSASKGAGETQYF. CDR3 DNA sequence: TGCAGTGCTAGCAAGGGGGCTGGTGAGACCCAGTACTTC.

The chain recombines TRBV5-1 with TRBJ1-2; tentative D call: TRBD1 (5 bases). Germline V gene sequence: CDR1 SGHRS, CDR2 YFSETQ. Trimming removed 0 bases from V and 7 bases from J, with 13 bases in between. The CDR3 consists of 14 residues. This chain's CDR3 is CASSLVTGQVGYTF. DNA for the CDR3: TGCGCCAGCAGCTTGGTTACGGGGCAGGTTGGCTACACCTTC.

This clonotype was seen more than once but under ten times. The chain has TRBV2 and TRBJ2-5; 8 nucleotides align to TRBD2. Germline values: CDR1 SNHLY, CDR2 FYNNEI. The CDR3 sequence is 14 residues long. The V segment lost 6 bases and the J segment 1 base; nucleotides outside the gene matches: 4. The CDR3 nucleotides are TGTGCCAGCAGAGAACTAGCGGTCCAAGAGACCCAGTACTTC. It specifies CASRELAVQETQYF.

This clonotype came up many times. This chain links TRBV12-3 or TRBV12-4 with TRBJ2-1; D perhaps matches TRBD2 (6 bases). V lost 3 bases and J 9 bases, leaving 15 bases between the germline ends. The CDR3 covers 14 residues. The chain's CDR3 is CASSLKAGSGEQFF. The CDR3 DNA reads as TGTGCCAGCAGTTTGAAAGCCGGGAGTGGTGAGCAGTTCTTC.

This clonotype has more than one count but fewer than ten. A much larger clone sits a single nucleotide away, making a read error possible. CDR3 sequence reads: CASSPMGGLGAGTPETQYF. The CDR3 region has the DNA TGTGCCAGCAGCCCGATGGGAGGATTAGGAGCGGGGACCCCGGAGACCCAGTACTTC. This sequence joins TRBV6-2 or TRBV6-3 and TRBJ2-5, with 7 positions matching TRBD2. V dropped 6 bases and J dropped 5; count of bases not matched to a gene: 24. Germline CDR1 is MNHEY and CDR2 is SVGEGT. This CDR3 has 19 residues.

This clonotype occurred many times. This chain joins TRBV6-5 and TRBJ1-2; a weak D match, TRBD1 (6 bases). Germline CDR1 is MNHEY and CDR2 is SVGAGI. The V gene lost 7 bases and the J gene lost 1 base, with 16 bases spanning the gap. The CDR3 is 15 amino acids. The CDR3 sequence: CASTNGGARNYGYTF. The CDR3 nucleotides read TGTGCCAGCACTAACGGGGGGGCTCGTAACTATGGCTACACCTTC.

The chain uses TRBV20-1 and TRBJ1-5, with D unresolved. This CDR3 region has 14 residues. The germline gives CDR1 DFQATT, CDR2 SNEGSKA (reference sequence). V was pared by 0 bases and J by 4 bases, with 10 bases between. The CDR3: CSARDWARNQPQHF. In DNA, the CDR3 is TGCAGTGCTAGAGATTGGGCTCGTAATCAGCCCCAGCATTTT.

This sequence joins TRBV3-1 and TRBJ1-6; D gene ambiguous. This CDR3 has 14 amino acids. V lost 1 base to trimming and J lost 7 bases, with 8 bases between them. Germline V lookup: CDR1 LGHDT, CDR2 YNNKEL (reference sequence). The CDR3 loop reads CASSQVLQNSPLHF. CDR3 coding DNA: TGTGCCAGCAGCCAAGTCCTACAAAATTCACCCCTCCACTTT. Based on the CDR3 plus reference TRBV3-1 and TRBJ1-6, the full variable domain is DTAVSQTPKYLVTQMGNDKSIKCEQNLGHDTMYWYKQDSKKFLKIMFSYNNKELIINETVPNRFSPKSPDKAHLNLHINSLELGDSAVYFCASSQVLQNSPLHFGNGTRLTVT.

The V gene is TRBV11-2, the J gene TRBJ1-2, with unresolved D. The germline V gene has CDR1 SGHAT and CDR2 FQNNGV. Trimming took 6 bases from V and 8 from J, leaving 13 bases between them. This CDR3 has 12 residues. CDR3 in amino acids: CASSGPWRGYTF. In DNA, the CDR3 is TGTGCCAGCAGTGGGCCCTGGCGGGGCTACACCTTC.

In this sample, this clonotype turned up once. A much larger clone differs from this one at a single base, so this may be a read error. This chain links TRBV5-1 with TRBJ1-1, with D maybe TRBD1 (5 bases). CDR1 and CDR2 (germline): SGHRS, YFSETQ. The CDR3 runs 11 residues. This CDR3 is CTSSSRGEAFF. CDR3 DNA sequence: TGCACCAGCAGCTCGAGGGGCGAAGCTTTCTTT.

This clonotype was counted a few times. The chain carries TRBV3-1 and TRBJ1-6, with a weak D call TRBD1 (6 bases). Germline values: CDR1 LGHDT, CDR2 YNNKEL (reference sequence). V shed 5 bases and J shed 10 bases, with 15 bases lying between them. This CDR3 spans 14 amino acids. This chain's CDR3 is CASSEVQGWSPLHF. CDR3 bases: TGTGCCAGCAGCGAAGTCCAGGGGTGGTCACCCCTCCACTTT.

This clonotype was seen once. J is TRBJ1-3 and V is TRBV7-2; possible D gene TRBD1, 5 bases. Trimming left V 3 bases short and J 1 base short, with 16 bases between. The CDR3 is made up of 17 amino acids. Germline-derived CDR1 and CDR2 are SGHTA and FQGNSA. In DNA form, the CDR3 reads TGTGCCAGCAGCTTCTCGGGGCAGGGCTATTCTGGAAACACCATATATTTT. Translation: CASSFSGQGYSGNTIYF.

As to this clonotype: A read error may be the cause here, since a much bigger clone is one base away. V usage is TRBV5-5 and J usage is TRBJ2-7; D is ambiguous. This CDR3 has 14 amino acids. The V end lost 3 bases, the J end lost 0 bases, and 10 bases lay between the germline ends. Per the germline V gene, CDR1 is SGHKS and CDR2 is YYEKEE (reference sequence). CDR3 coding DNA: TGTGCCAGCAGCTGGGCCTGGAGCTCCTACGAGCAGTACTTC. Translation: CASSWAWSSYEQYF.

Note on this clonotype: Sequence at one end of the junction differs from germline and may be a read error. The chain has TRBV5-6 and TRBJ2-5; D is unclear. Germline V gene data show CDR1 as SGHDT and CDR2 as YYEEEE. The length of the CDR3 is 13 residues. As DNA, the CDR3 is TGTGCCAGTAGCTTGGTCTACGGAGAGACCCAGTACTTC. It encodes CASSLVYGETQYF.

At least ten counts were recorded for this clonotype. The V gene is TRBV29-1, the J gene TRBJ2-3; 8 bases agree with TRBD1. J was trimmed by 3 bases and V by 4 bases; bases with no gene match: 3. This CDR3 comprises 13 residues. CDR1 SQVTM and CDR2 ANQGSEA come from the germline V gene. The CDR3 coding sequence is TGCAGCGTTGGGACAGGGTTAACAGATACGCAGTATTTT. Translated: CSVGTGLTDTQYF.

This clonotype was found a few times. The chain is built from TRBV2 and TRBJ2-1; D is undetermined. The V gene's germline CDR1 is SNHLY and CDR2 FYNNEI. Trimming pared 2 bases from V and 2 bases from J, leaving 13 bases between. CDR3 length: 16 amino acids. The CDR3 reads CASSEPHRITYNEQFF. The CDR3 region has the DNA TGTGCCAGCAGTGAACCCCACCGGATCACCTACAATGAGCAGTTCTTC.

This clonotype was counted ten times or more. The rearrangement uses TRBV12-3 or TRBV12-4 and TRBJ2-4; D might be TRBD2 (5 bases). Trimming took 3 bases from V and 0 from J, leaving 21 bases between them. This CDR3 has 19 amino acids. As DNA, the CDR3 is TGTGCCAGCAGTTTGGAGGCGTTCGGGAAACCTCTAGCCAAAAACATTCAGTACTTC. As protein: CASSLEAFGKPLAKNIQYF.

CDR3 nucleotide sequence: TGTGCCAGCAGTTACTGGACGGGAGCTAACTATGGCTACACCTTC. Its protein product is CASSYWTGANYGYTF. The chain carries TRBV6-6 and TRBJ1-2; no firm D call. Germline CDR1 and CDR2: MNHNY and SVGAGI (reference sequence). The CDR3 contains 15 residues. Between the trimmed V and J ends, which lost 1 base and 0 bases, there was a span of 9 bases.

The chain recombines TRBV10-2 with TRBJ2-3; 8 nucleotides align to TRBD1. In germline, CDR1 is WSHSY, CDR2 SAAADI. Trimming took 6 bases from V and 5 from J; bases not matched to a gene: 10. CDR3 length equals 15 residues. The CDR3 protein is CASRGTGGDRDTQYF. CDR3 nucleotides: TGCGCCAGCAGAGGGACAGGAGGGGATCGAGATACGCAGTATTTT.

In this sample, this clonotype turned up many times. The chain joins TRBV25-1 to TRBJ2-7; 8 positions agree with TRBD1. The CDR3 has 14 amino acids. The V gene's germline CDR1 is MGHDK and CDR2 SYGVNS. The V gene end was trimmed by 3 bases and the J gene end by 2 bases; junction bases not matched to a gene: 3. CDR3 sequence (DNA): TGTGCCAGCAGTGACAGGGGGCCTCCCTACGAGCAGTACTTC. Protein product: CASSDRGPPYEQYF.

This sequence joins TRBV6-5 and TRBJ2-3; D not certain. Germline V gene sequence: CDR1 MNHEY, CDR2 SVGAGI. The V gene lost 0 bases and the J gene lost 8 bases, with 15 bases spanning the gap. The CDR3 has 15 residues. The CDR3 spells CASSYSVRAQATQYF. As DNA, the CDR3 is TGTGCCAGCAGTTACTCAGTACGGGCCCAGGCTACGCAGTATTTT.

V gene TRBV6-6 combines with J gene TRBJ1-1; D not certain. Trimming took 2 bases from V and 0 from J, leaving 10 bases between them. This CDR3 is 15 amino acids long. Germline CDR1 is MNHNY and CDR2 is SVGAGI (reference sequence). CDR3 loop: CASSYVSQVNTEAFF. The CDR3 bases are TGTGCCAGCAGTTACGTCTCCCAGGTGAACACTGAAGCTTTCTTT.

With respect to this clonotype: A single base separates this from a much larger clone, so it may be a read error. This sequence joins TRBV9 and TRBJ2-7; 11 bases align to TRBD2. From germline, CDR1 is SGDLS and CDR2 YYNGEE. V lost 4 bases to trimming and J lost 7 bases; unmatched junction nucleotides: 13. There are 16 residues in the CDR3. The CDR3 is CASSTTGTSGWNEQYF. The CDR3 DNA follows: TGTGCCAGCAGCACTACGGGGACTAGCGGATGGAATGAGCAGTACTTC.

This clonotype was recorded only once. The chain combines TRBV4-1 with TRBJ1-3; possibly TRBD1 for D (6 bases). The V and J ends lost 1 base and 3 bases respectively, with 16 bases between them. Looked up from germline, CDR1 is MGHRA and CDR2 is YSYEKL. This CDR3 comprises 17 residues. The CDR3 DNA follows: TGCGCCAGCAGCCAAGCAATAACTGGGGGGCTTGGAAACACCATATATTTT. It yields the protein CASSQAITGGLGNTIYF.

The V call is TRBV18, the J call TRBJ2-5; no clear D. Germline CDR1 reads KGHSH; CDR2 reads LQKENI. CDR3 length: 14 amino acids. The V end lost 1 base, the J end lost 2 bases, and 8 bases lay between the germline ends. The CDR3 sequence is CASSPRPQQETQYF. The CDR3 DNA reads TGTGCCAGCTCACCACGGCCACAACAAGAGACCCAGTACTTC.

The sample holds many counts of this clonotype. The gene calls are TRBV9 and TRBJ2-6; unclear D gene. There are 13 residues in the CDR3. Germline V gives CDR1 SGDLS, CDR2 YYNGEE. Trimming removed 3 bases from V and 1 base from J, with 2 bases in between. The CDR3 DNA sequence: TGTGCCAGCAGCGGGTCTGGGGCCAACGTCCTGACTTTC. Amino acids: CASSGSGANVLTF.